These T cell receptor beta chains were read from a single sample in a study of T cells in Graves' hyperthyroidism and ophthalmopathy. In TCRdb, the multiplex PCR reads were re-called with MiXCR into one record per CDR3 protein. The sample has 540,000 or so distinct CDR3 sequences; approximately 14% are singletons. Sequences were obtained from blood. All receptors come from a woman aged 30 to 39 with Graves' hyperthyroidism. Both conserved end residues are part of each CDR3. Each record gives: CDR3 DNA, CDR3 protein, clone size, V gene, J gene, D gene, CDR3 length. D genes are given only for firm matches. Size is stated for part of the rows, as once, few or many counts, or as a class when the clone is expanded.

TGTGCCAGCAGCCCGCTAGGGGGGCCTTCCGGCGAAAAACTGTTTTTT	CASSPLGGPSGEKLFF	NA	TRBV7-9	TRBJ1-4	NA	16
TGCGCCAGCAGCCAAGGAGCAGAAAGATCCTACGAGCAGTACTTC	CASSQGAERSYEQYF	NA	TRBV2	TRBJ2-7	NA	15
TGTGCCTGGGGAGCAGGAGGGGCCCCGCTTTTGGAGCAGTACTTC	CAWGAGGAPLLEQYF	NA	TRBV30	TRBJ2-7	NA	15
TGTGCCACCATGGACTCTTACACAGATACGCAGTATTTT	CATMDSYTDTQYF	NA	TRBV24-1	TRBJ2-3	NA	13
TGCGCCAGCAGCCAAGGCAGCGGGCTAGCGGGAGATGAGCAGTTCTTC	CASSQGSGLAGDEQFF	few	TRBV4-1	TRBJ2-1	TRBD2	16
TGTGCCAGCAGCCCGGCGGGAGGTCAGGGAACCAATGAGCAGTTCTTC	CASSPAGGQGTNEQFF	NA	TRBV4-2	TRBJ2-1	TRBD2	16
TGCAGTGCTTATACCCCAAGAGGGGGGACCTACGAGCAGTACTTC	CSAYTPRGGTYEQYF	NA	TRBV20-1	TRBJ2-7	NA	15
TGCGCCGGCAGCTTGGACGGCAATCAGCCCCAGCATTTT	CAGSLDGNQPQHF	NA	TRBV5-1	TRBJ1-5	NA	13
TGTGCCAGCAGACAACAGGGGGTAGAGACCCAGTACTTC	CASRQQGVETQYF	many	TRBV6-1	TRBJ2-5	TRBD1	13
TGTGCCAGCAGCTCAGGGGTCCTAGACTCAGATACGCAGTATTTT	CASSSGVLDSDTQYF	NA	TRBV9	TRBJ2-3	NA	15
TGTGCCACCAGCAGAGATAGAACGGGACAGGGTTCCTACAATGAGCAGTTCTTC	CATSRDRTGQGSYNEQFF	NA	TRBV15	TRBJ2-1	TRBD1	18
TGTGCCAGCAGCTTAGTTTGGCGGACAGCCACATCTAACTATGGCTACACCTTC	CASSLVWRTATSNYGYTF	many	TRBV7-2	TRBJ1-2	NA	18
TGTGCCAGCAGCCTTCAGACTAGCGGGAGCGGGTACGAGCAGTACTTC	CASSLQTSGSGYEQYF	many	TRBV4-2	TRBJ2-7	TRBD2	16
TGTGCCACCACCTCCTCCAGGGATACATACAATGAGCAGTTCTTC	CATTSSRDTYNEQFF	few	TRBV15	TRBJ2-1	NA	15
TGTGCCAGCAGAAAACATACTAGCGACCAAGAGACCCAGTACTTC	CASRKHTSDQETQYF	many	TRBV6-2/TRBV6-3	TRBJ2-5	TRBD2	15
TGCGCCAGCAGCTTAGGGTCTGCCACCGGGGAGCTGTTTTTT	CASSLGSATGELFF	many	TRBV5-1	TRBJ2-2	NA	14
TGTGCCAGCAGTTTACCGGGGAAGGCGGTAAACTATGGCTACACCTTC	CASSLPGKAVNYGYTF	many	TRBV28	TRBJ1-2	NA	16
TGTGCCAGCAGCCAAGGGACAGGGAACACTGAAGCTTTCTTT	CASSQGTGNTEAFF	many	TRBV3-1	TRBJ1-1	TRBD1	14
TGTGCCAGCAGCCAACTGGGACCGTACAACTCCTACAATGAGCAGTTCTTC	CASSQLGPYNSYNEQFF	NA	TRBV14	TRBJ2-1	NA	17
TGTGCCAGCAGCTTAGATCCGGAGCCCCACTTT	CASSLDPEPHF	NA	TRBV11-2	TRBJ1-6	NA	11
TGTGCCAGCAGCTTAGATCCAGGGTCAGAGACCCAGTACTTC	CASSLDPGSETQYF	many	TRBV11-2	TRBJ2-5	NA	14
TGTGCCAGCAGCTCCACGTCGGGACTGGTAAACATTCAGTACTTC	CASSSTSGLVNIQYF	many	TRBV6-1	TRBJ2-4	NA	15
TGCAGCGTTCTAGGAGGGACCACTGAAGCTTTCTTT	CSVLGGTTEAFF	NA	TRBV29-1	TRBJ1-1	NA	12
TGTGCCTGGAGTGTGGTAGGGGTCGGTGAAAAACTGTTTTTT	CAWSVVGVGEKLFF	many	TRBV30	TRBJ1-4	NA	14
TGTGCCTGGAGTGTGCTTGAGCACCGGTTCTTC	CAWSVLEHRFF	NA	TRBV30	TRBJ2-1	NA	11
TGTGCCAGCAGTTATGAAGGGGTTTGCTCTCCCTACGAGCAGTACTTC	CASSYEGVCSPYEQYF	few	TRBV6-8	TRBJ2-7	NA	16
TGTGCCAGCAGCCAGATGACGAGCGGGAGGGAATTTCGGCAGTACTTC	CASSQMTSGREFRQYF	many	TRBV6-1	TRBJ2-7	TRBD2	16
TGCAGTGCTGCCGGGACTAGCGTAATCACAGATACGCAGTATTTT	CSAAGTSVITDTQYF	many	TRBV20-1	TRBJ2-3	TRBD2	15
TGTGCCAGCACCTTGGGACTTAACAATGAGCAGTTCTTC	CASTLGLNNEQFF	many	TRBV12-3/TRBV12-4	TRBJ2-1	NA	13
TGTGCCAGCAGTTTCTTAGGGTCTTGGGACACCGGGGAGCTGTTTTTT	CASSFLGSWDTGELFF	few	TRBV27	TRBJ2-2	NA	16
TGCGCCAGCAGCCAAGGGACTACTAGCGGGAACACCGGGGAGCTGTTTTTT	CASSQGTTSGNTGELFF	few	TRBV4-3	TRBJ2-2	TRBD2	17
TGTGCCAGCAGCTTGGAGGCTAGCGGTCTCACAGATACGCAGTATTTT	CASSLEASGLTDTQYF	NA	TRBV5-6	TRBJ2-3	TRBD2	16
TGTGCCAGCAGTCCATATGGCCGTAGCGGGAGAGCCAATGAGCAGTTCTTC	CASSPYGRSGRANEQFF	many	TRBV27	TRBJ2-1	TRBD2	17
TGCAGTGCTAGAGTTAGCGCGCAGACCCAGTACTTC	CSARVSAQTQYF	many	TRBV20-1	TRBJ2-5	NA	12
TGTGCCAGCAGTCGACTAGCGGGAACCCAAGATACGCAGTATTTT	CASSRLAGTQDTQYF	many	TRBV12-3/TRBV12-4	TRBJ2-3	TRBD2	15
TGTGCCAGCAGCTTGACAGATGCGCAGTATTTT	CASSLTDAQYF	few	TRBV5-1	TRBJ2-3	NA	11
TGTGCCAGCCGTAACAGCGGGAGTTTCGGAGAGACCCAGTACTTC	CASRNSGSFGETQYF	many	TRBV27	TRBJ2-5	TRBD2	15
TGTGCCAGCAAAAAGACAGGGGGTTACGAGCAGTACTTC	CASKKTGGYEQYF	many	TRBV28	TRBJ2-7	TRBD1	13
TGTGCCAGCAGCTTGACGGTAGCTAACTATGGCTACATCTTC	CASSLTVANYGYIF	few	TRBV11-2	TRBJ1-2	NA	14
TGTGCCAGCAAAGGGACTAGCGGCTCCTACGAGCAGTACTTC	CASKGTSGSYEQYF	NA	TRBV27	TRBJ2-7	TRBD2	14
TGTGCCAGCAGCTCCGCCGGACTAGCGGGAAGCTCCTACAATGAGCAGTTCTTC	CASSSAGLAGSSYNEQFF	many	TRBV11-3	TRBJ2-1	TRBD2	18
TGTGCCAGCAGTTCGGGACTAGCCGGCGAGCAGTACTTC	CASSSGLAGEQYF	many	TRBV7-3	TRBJ2-7	TRBD2	13
TGTGCCAGCAAGGGGGGAGACCTTACAGATACGCAGTATTTT	CASKGGDLTDTQYF	NA	TRBV6-1	TRBJ2-3	NA	14
TGTGCCAGCAGTTACTCGAAAGGATGGGGCTACACCTTC	CASSYSKGWGYTF	few	TRBV6-5	TRBJ1-2	NA	13
TGTGCCAGCAGCCAAACAGGGGGCACAGATACGCAGTATTTT	CASSQTGGTDTQYF	many	TRBV4-2	TRBJ2-3	TRBD1	14
TGCAGTGCTAGTGGTGGCCATGGCTACACCTTC	CSASGGHGYTF	many	TRBV20-1	TRBJ1-2	NA	11
TGTGCCAGCAGCTTGCGCAGCATACTTAACACCGGGGAGCTGTTTTTT	CASSLRSILNTGELFF	NA	TRBV5-6	TRBJ2-2	NA	16
TGTGCCAGCAAGGAGGGACAGACCACAGATACGCAGTATTTT	CASKEGQTTDTQYF	many	TRBV7-2	TRBJ2-3	NA	14